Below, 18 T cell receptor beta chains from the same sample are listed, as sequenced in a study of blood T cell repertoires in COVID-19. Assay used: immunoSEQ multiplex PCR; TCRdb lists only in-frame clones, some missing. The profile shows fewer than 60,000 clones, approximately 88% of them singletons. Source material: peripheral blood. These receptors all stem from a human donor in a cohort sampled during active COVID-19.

CDR3 DNA: TGTGCCAGCAGTCCCGGACTAGCGGGGGACCAAGAGACCCAGTACTTC. This sequence encodes CASSPGLAGDQETQYF. J is TRBJ2-5 and V is TRBV27, with TRBD2 identical over 13 bases. CDR3 length: 16 residues. The J segment lost 0 bases and the V segment lost 5 bases, leaving 3 bases of the junction unmatched. Germline V lookup: CDR1 MNHEY, CDR2 SMNVEV (reference sequence).

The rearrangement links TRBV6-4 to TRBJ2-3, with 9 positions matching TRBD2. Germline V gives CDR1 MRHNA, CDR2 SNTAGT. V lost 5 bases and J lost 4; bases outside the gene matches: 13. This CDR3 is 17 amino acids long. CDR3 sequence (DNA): TGTGCCAGCAGTAAGGTCGCTAGCGGGGCCAACGCAGATACGCAGTATTTT. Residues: CASSKVASGANADTQYF.

CDR3 loop: CASSLDSGLDEQFF. The DNA of the CDR3 is TGCGCCAGCAGCTTGGATTCGGGTTTGGATGAGCAGTTCTTC. The gene calls are TRBV5-1 and TRBJ2-1; D call uncertain. The CDR3 extends over 14 amino acids. V lost 0 bases to trimming and J lost 8 bases, with 12 bases between them. CDR1 and CDR2 from the germline V gene are SGHRS and YFSETQ.

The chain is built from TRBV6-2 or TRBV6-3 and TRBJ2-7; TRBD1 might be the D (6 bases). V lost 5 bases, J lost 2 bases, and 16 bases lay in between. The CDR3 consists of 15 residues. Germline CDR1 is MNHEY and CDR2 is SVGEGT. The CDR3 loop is CASSQTPTGPYEQYF. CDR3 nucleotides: TGTGCCAGCAGTCAAACCCCGACAGGTCCCTACGAGCAGTACTTC.

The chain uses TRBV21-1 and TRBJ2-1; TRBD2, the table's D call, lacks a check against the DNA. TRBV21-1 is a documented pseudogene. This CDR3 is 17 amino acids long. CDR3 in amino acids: CASSKVGTSGEVDEQFF. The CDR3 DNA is TGTGCCAGCAGCAAAGTGGGGACTAGCGGGGAGGTAGATGAGCAGTTCTTC.

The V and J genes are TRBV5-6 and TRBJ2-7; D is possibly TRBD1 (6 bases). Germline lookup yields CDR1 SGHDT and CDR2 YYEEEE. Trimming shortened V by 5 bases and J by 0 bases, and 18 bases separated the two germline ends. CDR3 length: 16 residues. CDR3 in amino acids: CASRSYRVHLSYEQYF. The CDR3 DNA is TGTGCCAGCAGATCCTACAGGGTACACCTCTCCTACGAGCAGTACTTC.

The CDR3 nucleotides are TGTGCCTCAACGCCGGGACAGGGGACGTTCGGGGCTAATTCACCCCTCCACTTT. It codes for CASTPGQGTFGANSPLHF. The V call is TRBV30, the J call TRBJ1-6; TRBD1 matches 10 bases. The CDR3 consists of 18 residues. CDR1 is GTSNPN, CDR2 SVGIG, per germline (reference sequence). Unmatched junction bases numbered 18, after V lost 7 bases and J lost 6 bases.

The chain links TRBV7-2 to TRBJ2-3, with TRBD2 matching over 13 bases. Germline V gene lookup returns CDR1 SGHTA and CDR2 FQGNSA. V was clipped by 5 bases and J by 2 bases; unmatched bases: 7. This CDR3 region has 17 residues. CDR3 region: CASSQGTSGVNTDTQYF. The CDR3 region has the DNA TGTGCCAGCAGCCAAGGGACTAGCGGGGTGAACACAGATACGCAGTATTTT.

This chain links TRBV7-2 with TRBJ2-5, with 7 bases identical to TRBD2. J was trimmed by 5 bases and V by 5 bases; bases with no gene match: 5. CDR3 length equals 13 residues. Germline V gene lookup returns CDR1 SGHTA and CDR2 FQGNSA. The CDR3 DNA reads TGTGCCAGCAGCGCGGGGAGGGAGGAGACCCAGTACTTC. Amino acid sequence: CASSAGREETQYF.

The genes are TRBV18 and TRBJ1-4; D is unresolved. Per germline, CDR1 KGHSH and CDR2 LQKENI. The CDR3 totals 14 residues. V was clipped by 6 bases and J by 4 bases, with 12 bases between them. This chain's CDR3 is CASSLGSRNEKLFF. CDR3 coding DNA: TGTGCCAGCTCCCTTGGTAGCCGTAATGAAAAACTGTTTTTT.

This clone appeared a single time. The CDR3 DNA follows: TGTGCCAGCAGCCCATCCAGGGGTCGGGAGACCCAGTACTTC. It codes for CASSPSRGRETQYF. This sequence joins TRBV7-2 and TRBJ2-5; D perhaps matches TRBD1 (6 bases). CDR1 and CDR2 (germline): SGHTA, FQGNSA. V was trimmed by 5 bases and J by 5 bases, leaving 15 bases between them. The CDR3 has 14 amino acids.

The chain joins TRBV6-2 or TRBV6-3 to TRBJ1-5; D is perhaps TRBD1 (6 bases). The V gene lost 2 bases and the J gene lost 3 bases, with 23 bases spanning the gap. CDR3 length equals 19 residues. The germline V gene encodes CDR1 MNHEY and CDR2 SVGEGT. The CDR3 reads CASSYRRTVTSELNQPQHF. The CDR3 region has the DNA TGTGCCAGCAGTTACAGGCGGACAGTGACTAGCGAACTCAATCAGCCCCAGCATTTT.

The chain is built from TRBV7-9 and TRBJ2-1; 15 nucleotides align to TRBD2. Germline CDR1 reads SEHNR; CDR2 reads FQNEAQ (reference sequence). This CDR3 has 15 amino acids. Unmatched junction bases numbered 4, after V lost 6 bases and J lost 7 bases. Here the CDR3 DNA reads TGTGCCAGCAGGTCGGGACTAGCGGGGGGTAATGAGCAGTTCTTC. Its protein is CASRSGLAGGNEQFF.

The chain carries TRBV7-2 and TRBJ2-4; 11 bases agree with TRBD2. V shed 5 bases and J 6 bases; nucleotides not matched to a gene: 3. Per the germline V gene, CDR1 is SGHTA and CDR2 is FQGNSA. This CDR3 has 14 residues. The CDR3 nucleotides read TGTGCCAGCAGCGCCACTAGCGGGGGAAACATTCAGTACTTC. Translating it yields CASSATSGGNIQYF.

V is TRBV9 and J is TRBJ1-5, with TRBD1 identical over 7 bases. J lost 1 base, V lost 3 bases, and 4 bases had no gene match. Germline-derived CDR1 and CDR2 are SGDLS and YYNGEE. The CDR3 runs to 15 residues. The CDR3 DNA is TGTGCCAGCAGCGCCACAGGGGCGAGCAATCAGCCCCAGCATTTT. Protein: CASSATGASNQPQHF.

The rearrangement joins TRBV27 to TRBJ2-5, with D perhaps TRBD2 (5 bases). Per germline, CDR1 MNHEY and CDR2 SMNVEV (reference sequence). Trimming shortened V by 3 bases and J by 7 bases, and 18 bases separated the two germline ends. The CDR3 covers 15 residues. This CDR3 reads CASSLAGERRGTQYF. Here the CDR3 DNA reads TGTGCCAGCAGTTTGGCTGGGGAAAGACGGGGGACCCAGTACTTC.

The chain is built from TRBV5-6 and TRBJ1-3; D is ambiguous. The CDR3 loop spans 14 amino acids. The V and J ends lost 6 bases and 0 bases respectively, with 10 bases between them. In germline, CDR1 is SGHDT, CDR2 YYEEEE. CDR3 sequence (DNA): TGTGCCAGCATCCGGAGGAGCTCTGGAAACACCATATATTTT. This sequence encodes CASIRRSSGNTIYF.

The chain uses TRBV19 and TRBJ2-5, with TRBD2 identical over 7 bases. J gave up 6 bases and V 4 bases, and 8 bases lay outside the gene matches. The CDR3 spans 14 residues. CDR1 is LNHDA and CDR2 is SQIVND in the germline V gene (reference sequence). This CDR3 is CASSTRLATKTQYF. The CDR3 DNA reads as TGTGCCAGTAGTACCCGACTAGCTACAAAGACCCAGTACTTC. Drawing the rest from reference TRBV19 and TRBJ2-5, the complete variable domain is DGGITQSPKYLFRKEGQNVTLSCEQNLNHDAMYWYRQDPGQGLRLIYYSQIVNDFQKGDIAEGYSVSREKKESFPLTVTSAQKNPTAFYLCASSTRLATKTQYFGPGTRLLVL.